The 23 T cell receptor beta chains reported below all come from one sample, sequenced in a study of blood T cell repertoires in COVID-19. The method was immunoSEQ multiplex PCR; TCRdb's version includes in-frame clones alone and lacks a portion of them. Of roughly 380,000 clones in the sample, around 89% were seen once. The sequenced material came from peripheral blood. The receptors were sampled from a woman between 35 and 50 years old with COVID-19, enrolled during active disease.

The rearrangement uses TRBV12-1 and TRBJ1-5. TRBV12-1 is reported as a pseudogene. CDR3 length: 18 residues. CDR3 sequence (DNA): TGTGCCAGCAGCCGGCCACTACCCCGGGGTCCGAGCAATCAGCCCCAGCATTTT. It specifies CASSRPLPRGPSNQPQHF.

The V and J genes are TRBV2 and TRBJ1-3, with 7 bases fitting TRBD1. CDR3 size: 14 residues. CDR1 and CDR2 (germline): SNHLY, FYNNEI. V shed 5 bases, J shed 0 bases, and the junction held 1 base outside the gene matches. The CDR3 bases are TGTGCCAGCAGTCGGGACAGCTCTGGAAACACCATATATTTT. This encodes CASSRDSSGNTIYF.

The chain joins TRBV28 to TRBJ2-7, with 15 bases lining up with TRBD2. This CDR3 comprises 15 residues. Germline trimming cut 6 bases from V and 6 bases from J; bases unmatched to any gene: 6. The V gene's germline CDR1 is MDHEN and CDR2 SYDVKM. The CDR3 DNA reads TGTGCCAGCAGAGGACCGGGACTAGCGGGAGGCGAGCAGTACTTC. Amino acids: CASRGPGLAGGEQYF. Combining the CDR3 with reference TRBV28 and TRBJ2-7 gives the whole variable domain DVKVTQSSRYLVKRTGEKVFLECVQDMDHENMFWYRQDPGLGLRLIYFSYDVKMKEKGDIPEGYSVSREKKERFSLILESASTNQTSMYLCASRGPGLAGGEQYFGPGTRLTVT.

The rearrangement uses TRBV19 and TRBJ1-5; 9 bases line up with TRBD1. The CDR3 length is 15 residues. Germline lookup yields CDR1 LNHDA and CDR2 SQIVND (reference sequence). Unmatched junction bases numbered 3, after V lost 6 bases and J lost 0 bases. Written as DNA, the CDR3 is TGTGCCAGTAGGCGACAGGGGGATAGCAATCAGCCCCAGCATTTT. Protein product: CASRRQGDSNQPQHF.

This rearrangement joins TRBV3-1 (or the pseudogene TRBV3-2) to TRBJ2-7; the match to TRBD1 covers 10 bases. Trimming removed 6 bases from V and 3 bases from J; junction bases left unmatched: 5. The germline V gene has CDR1 LGHDT and CDR2 YNNKEL (reference sequence). The CDR3 covers 14 residues. Here the CDR3 reads CASRNRDRGYEQYF. CDR3 nucleotide sequence: TGTGCCAGCAGGAACCGGGACAGGGGCTACGAGCAGTACTTC.

The genes are TRBV18 and TRBJ1-3; TRBD1 matches 12 bases. Germline V gene data show CDR1 as KGHSH and CDR2 as LQKENI. CDR3 size: 18 residues. V was clipped by 3 bases and J by 3 bases; unmatched bases: 9. The CDR3 is CASSPRRDRGRFGNTIYF. The CDR3 DNA is TGTGCCAGCTCACCCCGTCGGGACAGGGGGCGATTTGGAAACACCATATATTTT.

This sequence joins TRBV5-4 and TRBJ2-7, with unresolved D. Per germline, CDR1 SGHNT and CDR2 YYREEE (reference sequence). Trimming shortened V by 4 bases and J by 6 bases, and 23 bases separated the two germline ends. The CDR3 covers 16 residues. The CDR3 DNA follows: TGTGCCAGCAGCCCTCTCGATGGCCGCGCCACGGGCGAGCAGTACTTC. It codes for CASSPLDGRATGEQYF.

This chain links TRBV6-5 with TRBJ1-1, with D tentatively TRBD1 (5 bases). This CDR3 comprises 14 residues. V was pared by 4 bases and J by 3 bases, with 12 bases between. Germline V lookup: CDR1 MNHEY, CDR2 SVGAGI. In nucleotides, the CDR3 is TGTGCCAGCAGTTTACCGACAGTTTACACTGAAGCTTTCTTT. It translates to CASSLPTVYTEAFF.

The J gene is TRBJ2-7, the V gene TRBV15; 10 nucleotides match TRBD1. Trimming at V came to 1 base and at J to 2 bases, leaving 5 bases not matched to a gene. The CDR3 is made up of 16 amino acids. CDR1 LNHNV and CDR2 YYDKDF come from the germline V gene (reference sequence). CDR3 protein: CATSRVGTGETYEQYF. CDR3 DNA: TGTGCCACCAGCAGAGTTGGGACAGGGGAGACCTACGAGCAGTACTTC.

V and J are TRBV5-1 and TRBJ2-3; D is possibly TRBD2 (6 bases). The length of the CDR3 is 16 residues. CDR1 and CDR2 from the germline V gene are SGHRS and YFSETQ. V lost 3 bases, J lost 6 bases, and 20 bases lay in between. Here the CDR3 DNA reads TGCGCCAGCAGCTCCACTAGCCCCACAACCGGGGATACGCAGTATTTT. Protein: CASSSTSPTTGDTQYF.

The chain uses TRBV30 and TRBJ1-5; weak D call: TRBD1 (5 bases). This CDR3 contains 14 residues. With 3 bases removed from V and 4 bases from J, the gap between germline ends came to 13 bases. Germline CDR1 is GTSNPN and CDR2 is SVGIG (reference sequence). The CDR3 bases are TGTGCCTGGAGCCCGACAGCTTTAAATCAGCCCCAGCATTTT. Encoded protein: CAWSPTALNQPQHF.

The chain is built from TRBV5-1 and TRBJ1-2, with 8 bases identical to TRBD1. V shed 0 bases and J 5 bases; nucleotides not matched to a gene: 18. The CDR3 is made up of 19 amino acids. CDR1 and CDR2 (germline): SGHRS, YFSETQ. This CDR3 is CASSLAEGGQGVSGYGYTF. The CDR3 DNA reads as TGCGCCAGCAGCTTGGCAGAGGGAGGACAGGGCGTTTCTGGGTATGGCTACACCTTC.

CDR3 sequence: CASSQWGQGLSSYNSPLHF. The CDR3 region has the DNA TGTGCCAGCAGCCAATGGGGACAGGGCCTGAGCTCCTATAATTCACCCCTCCACTTT. The V gene is TRBV4-2, the J gene TRBJ1-6, with 9 bases aligning to TRBD1. V lost 2 bases, J lost 0 bases, and 8 bases stayed unmatched. From germline, CDR1 is LGHNA and CDR2 YNFKEQ. CDR3 length: 19 amino acids.

This clone was recorded only once. The chain uses TRBV28 and TRBJ1-2; the D is unclear. Looked up from germline, CDR1 is MDHEN and CDR2 is SYDVKM. The CDR3 spans 14 residues. V was trimmed by 1 base and J by 4 bases, leaving 10 bases between them. The CDR3 sequence is CASSLYTQSYGYTF. In nucleotides, the CDR3 is TGTGCCAGCAGTTTATACACCCAATCCTATGGCTACACCTTC.

The chain has TRBV5-3 and TRBJ1-5, with TRBD1 matching 8 bases. TRBV5-3 is filed as an ORF, its function uncertain. V shed 0 bases and J 2 bases; nucleotides not matched to a gene: 16. This CDR3 region has 20 residues. CDR3 loop: CARSLEVQGADGVGNQPQHF. The CDR3 nucleotides are TGTGCCAGAAGCTTGGAGGTCCAGGGGGCAGATGGTGTGGGCAATCAGCCCCAGCATTTT.

The gene calls are TRBV30 and TRBJ1-1; D ambiguous. The germline V gene encodes CDR1 GTSNPN and CDR2 SVGIG (reference sequence). This CDR3 contains 12 residues. With 0 bases removed from V and 6 bases from J, the gap between germline ends came to 8 bases. In DNA form, the CDR3 reads TGTGCCTGGAGTGTACCCCGCGCTGAAGCTTTCTTT. This translates into CAWSVPRAEAFF.

The chain has TRBV10-3 and TRBJ1-1, with D uncertain. In germline, CDR1 is ENHRY, CDR2 SYGVKD. The CDR3 totals 13 residues. Trimming removed 6 bases at V and 1 base at J, with 9 bases between. The CDR3 DNA is TGTGCCATCAGGGAAAACAGGAACACTGAAGCTTTCTTT. Its translation: CAIRENRNTEAFF.

The gene calls are TRBV5-1 and TRBJ2-1; TRBD2 aligns across 8 bases. Germline V CDR1 and CDR2: SGHRS, YFSETQ. This CDR3 comprises 14 residues. Trimming cost V 4 bases and J 5 bases; bases outside gene matches: 5. The CDR3 loop reads CASSPGGYHNEQFF. The CDR3 DNA sequence: TGCGCCAGCAGCCCGGGAGGGTATCACAATGAGCAGTTCTTC.

The V call is TRBV7-2, the J call TRBJ2-1; D perhaps matches TRBD2 (5 bases). Germline CDR1 SGHTA, CDR2 FQGNSA. The CDR3 sequence is 12 residues long. V lost 1 base, J lost 12 bases, and 10 bases lay in between. DNA of the CDR3: TGTGCCAGCAGCTTAGTACCCGCGGGGCAGTTCTTC. This encodes CASSLVPAGQFF.

The V and J genes are TRBV18 and TRBJ2-1, with 12 bases fitting TRBD2. J lost 9 bases, V lost 2 bases, and 11 bases had no gene match. This CDR3 comprises 17 residues. Germline-derived CDR1 and CDR2 are KGHSH and LQKENI. As DNA, the CDR3 is TGTGCCAGCTCACCATCTCCTAGCGGGGGGGCTTTACGTGAGCAGTTCTTC. Its translation: CASSPSPSGGALREQFF.

The chain is built from TRBV5-6 and TRBJ2-5, with D perhaps matching TRBD1 (5 bases). Germline V CDR1 and CDR2: SGHDT, YYEEEE. This CDR3 is 16 amino acids long. Trimming pared 2 bases from V and 5 bases from J, leaving 19 bases between. DNA of the CDR3: TGTGCCAGCAGCTTCCCCAAGACGTATTCAGGGGAGACCCAGTACTTC. It specifies CASSFPKTYSGETQYF.

The chain is built from TRBV18 and TRBJ1-1; D is perhaps TRBD1 (5 bases). The length of the CDR3 is 14 residues. V was pared by 3 bases and J by 5 bases, with 13 bases between. Germline CDR1 is KGHSH and CDR2 is LQKENI. DNA for the CDR3: TGTGCCAGCTCACCCAAGGGAGGGGAAACTGAAGCTTTCTTT. This translates into CASSPKGGETEAFF.

The chain links TRBV30 to TRBJ1-2; 12 nucleotides match TRBD1. The CDR3 has 14 residues. Germline V lookup: CDR1 GTSNPN, CDR2 SVGIG (reference sequence). V was clipped by 4 bases and J by 4 bases; unmatched bases: 4. The CDR3 nucleotides are TGTGCCTGGATCGGGACAGGGGGCTTCTATGGCTACACCTTC. The encoded protein is CAWIGTGGFYGYTF.